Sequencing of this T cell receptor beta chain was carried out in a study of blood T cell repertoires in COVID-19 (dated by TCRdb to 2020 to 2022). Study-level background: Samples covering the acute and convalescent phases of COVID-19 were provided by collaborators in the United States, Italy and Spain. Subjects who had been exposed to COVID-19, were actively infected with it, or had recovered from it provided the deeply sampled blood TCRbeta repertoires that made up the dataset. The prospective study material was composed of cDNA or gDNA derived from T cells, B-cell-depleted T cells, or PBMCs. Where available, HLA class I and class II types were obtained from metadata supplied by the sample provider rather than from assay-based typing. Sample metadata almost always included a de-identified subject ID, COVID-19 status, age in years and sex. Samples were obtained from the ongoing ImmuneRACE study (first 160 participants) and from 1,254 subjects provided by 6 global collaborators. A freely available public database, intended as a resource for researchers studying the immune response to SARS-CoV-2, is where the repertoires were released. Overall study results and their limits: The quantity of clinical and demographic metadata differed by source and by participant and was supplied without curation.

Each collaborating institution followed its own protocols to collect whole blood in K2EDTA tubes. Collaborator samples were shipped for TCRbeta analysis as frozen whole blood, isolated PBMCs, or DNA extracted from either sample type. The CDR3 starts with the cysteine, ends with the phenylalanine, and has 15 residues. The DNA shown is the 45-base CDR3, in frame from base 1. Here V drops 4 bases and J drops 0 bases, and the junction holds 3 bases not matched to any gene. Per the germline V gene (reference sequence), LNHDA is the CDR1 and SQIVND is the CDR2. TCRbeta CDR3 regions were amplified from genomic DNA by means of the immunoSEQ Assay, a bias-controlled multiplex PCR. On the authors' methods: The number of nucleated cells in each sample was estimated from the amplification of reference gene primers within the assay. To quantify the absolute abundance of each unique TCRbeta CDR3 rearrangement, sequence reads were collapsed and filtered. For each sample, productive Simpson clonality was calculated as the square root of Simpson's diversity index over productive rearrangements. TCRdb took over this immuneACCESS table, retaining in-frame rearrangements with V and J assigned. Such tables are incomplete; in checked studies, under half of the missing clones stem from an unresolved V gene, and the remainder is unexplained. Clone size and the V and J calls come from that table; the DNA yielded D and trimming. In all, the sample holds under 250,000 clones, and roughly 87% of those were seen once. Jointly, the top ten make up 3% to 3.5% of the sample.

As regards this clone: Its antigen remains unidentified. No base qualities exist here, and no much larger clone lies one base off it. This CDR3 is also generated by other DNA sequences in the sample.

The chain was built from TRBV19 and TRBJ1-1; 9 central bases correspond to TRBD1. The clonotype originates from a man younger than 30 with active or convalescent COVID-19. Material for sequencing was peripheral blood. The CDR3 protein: CASSSRDRVNTEAFF. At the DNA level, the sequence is TGTGCCAGTAGTAGCCGGGACAGGGTGAACACTGAAGCTTTCTTT.